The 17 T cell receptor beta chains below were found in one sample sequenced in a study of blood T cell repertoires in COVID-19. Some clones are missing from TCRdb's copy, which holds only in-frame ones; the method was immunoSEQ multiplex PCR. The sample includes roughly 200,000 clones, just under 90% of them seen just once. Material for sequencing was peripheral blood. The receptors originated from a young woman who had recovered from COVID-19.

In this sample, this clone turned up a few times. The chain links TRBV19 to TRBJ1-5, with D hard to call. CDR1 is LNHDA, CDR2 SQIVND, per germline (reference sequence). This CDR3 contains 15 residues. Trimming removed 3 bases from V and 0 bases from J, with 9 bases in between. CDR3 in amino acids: CASSISSPSNQPQHF. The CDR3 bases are TGTGCCAGTAGTATTTCTTCCCCTAGCAATCAGCCCCAGCATTTT.

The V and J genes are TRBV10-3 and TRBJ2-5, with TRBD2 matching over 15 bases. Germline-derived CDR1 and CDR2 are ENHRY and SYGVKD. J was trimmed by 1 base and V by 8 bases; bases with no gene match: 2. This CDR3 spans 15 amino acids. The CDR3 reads CAIRTSGGAQETQYF. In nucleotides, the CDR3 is TGTGCCATCCGGACTAGCGGGGGGGCCCAAGAGACCCAGTACTTC.

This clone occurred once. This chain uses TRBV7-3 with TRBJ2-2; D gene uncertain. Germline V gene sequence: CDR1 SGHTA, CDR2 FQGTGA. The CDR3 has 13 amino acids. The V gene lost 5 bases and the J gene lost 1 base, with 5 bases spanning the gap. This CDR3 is CASSEENTGELFF. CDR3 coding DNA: TGTGCCAGCAGCGAGGAGAACACCGGGGAGCTGTTTTTT. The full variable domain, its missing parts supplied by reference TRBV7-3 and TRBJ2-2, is GAGVSQTPSNKVTEKGKYVELRCDPISGHTALYWYRQSLGQGPEFLIYFQGTGAADDSGLPNDRFFAVRPEGSVSTLKIQRTERGDSAVYLCASSEENTGELFFGEGSRLTVL.

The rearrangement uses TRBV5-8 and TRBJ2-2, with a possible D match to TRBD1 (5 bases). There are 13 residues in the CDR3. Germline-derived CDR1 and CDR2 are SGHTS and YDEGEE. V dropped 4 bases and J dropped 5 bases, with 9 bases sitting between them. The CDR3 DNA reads TGTGCCAGCAGCCTGACAGTAACCGGGGAGCTGTTTTTT. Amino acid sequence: CASSLTVTGELFF. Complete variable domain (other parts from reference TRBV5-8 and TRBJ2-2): EAGVTQSPTHLIKTRGQQATLRCSPISGHTSVYWYQQALGLGLQFLLWYDEGEERNRGNFPPRFSGRQFPNYSSELNVNALELEDSALYLCASSLTVTGELFFGEGSRLTVL.

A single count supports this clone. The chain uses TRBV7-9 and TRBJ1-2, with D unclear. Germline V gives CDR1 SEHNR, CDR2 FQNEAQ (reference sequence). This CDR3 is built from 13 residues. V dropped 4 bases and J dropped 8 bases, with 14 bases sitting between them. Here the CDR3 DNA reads TGTGCCAGCAGCTCCGGCGGGAATCTGGGCTACACCTTC. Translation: CASSSGGNLGYTF.

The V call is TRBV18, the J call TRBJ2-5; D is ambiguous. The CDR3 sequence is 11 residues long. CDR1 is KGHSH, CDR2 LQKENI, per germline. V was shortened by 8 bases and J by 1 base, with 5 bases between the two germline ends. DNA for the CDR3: TGTGCCAGCCAAATCCAAGAGACCCAGTACTTC. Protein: CASQIQETQYF.

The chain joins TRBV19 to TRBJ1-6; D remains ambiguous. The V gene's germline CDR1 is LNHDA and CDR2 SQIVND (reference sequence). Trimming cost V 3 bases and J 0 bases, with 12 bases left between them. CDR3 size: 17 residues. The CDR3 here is CASSIMRGSSYNSPLHF. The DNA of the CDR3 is TGTGCCAGTAGTATCATGCGGGGAAGCTCCTATAATTCACCCCTCCACTTT.

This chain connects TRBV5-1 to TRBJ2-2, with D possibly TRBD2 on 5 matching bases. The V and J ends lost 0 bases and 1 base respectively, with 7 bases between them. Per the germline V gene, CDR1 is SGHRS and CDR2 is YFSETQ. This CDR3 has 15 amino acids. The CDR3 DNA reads TGCGCCAGCAGCTTGGACGCGGGGAACACCGGGGAGCTGTTTTTT. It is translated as CASSLDAGNTGELFF.

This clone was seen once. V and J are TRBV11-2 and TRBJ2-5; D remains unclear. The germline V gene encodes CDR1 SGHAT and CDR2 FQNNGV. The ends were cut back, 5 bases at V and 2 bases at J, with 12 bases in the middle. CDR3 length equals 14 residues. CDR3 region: CASSPPPNQETQYF. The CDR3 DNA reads TGTGCCAGCAGCCCCCCCCCTAATCAAGAGACCCAGTACTTC.

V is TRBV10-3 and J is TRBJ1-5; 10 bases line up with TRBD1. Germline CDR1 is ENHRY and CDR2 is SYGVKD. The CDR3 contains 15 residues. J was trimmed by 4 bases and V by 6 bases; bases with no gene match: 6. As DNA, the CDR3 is TGTGCCATCAGGTCCGGGACAGGGGAAAATCAGCCCCAGCATTTT. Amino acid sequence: CAIRSGTGENQPQHF.

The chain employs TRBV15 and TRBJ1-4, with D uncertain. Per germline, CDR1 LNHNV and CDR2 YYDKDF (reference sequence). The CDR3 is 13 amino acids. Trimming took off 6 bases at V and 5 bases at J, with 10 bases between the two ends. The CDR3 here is CATSAGLNEKLFF. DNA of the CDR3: TGTGCCACCAGTGCGGGGTTGAATGAAAAACTGTTTTTT.

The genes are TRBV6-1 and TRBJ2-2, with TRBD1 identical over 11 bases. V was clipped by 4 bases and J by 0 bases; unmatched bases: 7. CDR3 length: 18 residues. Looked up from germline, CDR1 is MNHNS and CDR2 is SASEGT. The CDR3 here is CASSGDRGYISNTGELFF. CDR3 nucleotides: TGTGCCAGCAGTGGGGACAGGGGGTACATTTCGAACACCGGGGAGCTGTTTTTT.

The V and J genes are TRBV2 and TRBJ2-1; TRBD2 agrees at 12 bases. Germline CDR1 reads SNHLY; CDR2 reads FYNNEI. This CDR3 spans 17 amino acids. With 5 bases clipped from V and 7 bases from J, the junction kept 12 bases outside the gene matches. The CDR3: CASSRLRGLAGMNEQFF. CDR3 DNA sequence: TGTGCCAGCAGTCGACTCAGAGGACTAGCGGGAATGAATGAGCAGTTCTTC.

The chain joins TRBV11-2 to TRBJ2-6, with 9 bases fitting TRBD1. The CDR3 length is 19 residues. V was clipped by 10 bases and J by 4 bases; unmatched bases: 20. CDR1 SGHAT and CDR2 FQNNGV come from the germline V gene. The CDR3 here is CATIPNVGTGFSGANVLTF. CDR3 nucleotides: TGTGCCACGATCCCTAACGTGGGGACAGGGTTCTCCGGGGCCAACGTCCTGACTTTC. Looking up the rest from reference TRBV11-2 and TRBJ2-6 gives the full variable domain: EAGVAQSPRYKIIEKRQSVAFWCNPISGHATLYWYQQILGQGPKLLIQFQNNGVVDDSQLPKDRFSAERLKGVDSTLKIQPAKLEDSAVYLCATIPNVGTGFSGANVLTFGAGSRLTVL.

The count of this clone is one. The CDR3 loop is CASRVSRSAGQPQHF. The CDR3 coding sequence is TGTGCCAGCAGAGTTTCTCGTTCCGCGGGGCAGCCCCAGCATTTT. The rearrangement uses TRBV28 and TRBJ1-5; D uncertain. The V gene's germline CDR1 is MDHEN and CDR2 SYDVKM. The ends were cut back, 6 bases at V and 7 bases at J, with 19 bases in the middle. The CDR3 has 15 residues.

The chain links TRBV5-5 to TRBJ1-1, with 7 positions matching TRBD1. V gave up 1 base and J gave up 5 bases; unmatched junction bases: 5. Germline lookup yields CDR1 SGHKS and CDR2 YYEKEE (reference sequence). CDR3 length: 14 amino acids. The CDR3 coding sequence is TGTGCCAGCAGCTTGACAGGGGAGAGGACTGAAGCTTTCTTT. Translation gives CASSLTGERTEAFF.

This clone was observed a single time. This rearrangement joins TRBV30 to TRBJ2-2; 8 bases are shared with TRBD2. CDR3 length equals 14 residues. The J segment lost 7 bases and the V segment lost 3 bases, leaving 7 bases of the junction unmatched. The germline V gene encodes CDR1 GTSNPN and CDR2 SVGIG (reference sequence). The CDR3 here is CAWSFSGNFGELFF. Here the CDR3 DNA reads TGTGCCTGGAGCTTTAGCGGGAACTTCGGGGAGCTGTTTTTT.